A single sample gave rise to the 10 T cell receptor beta chains below, sequenced in a study of blood T cell repertoires in COVID-19. Data came from immunoSEQ multiplex PCR; TCRdb stores just in-frame clones and leaves some out. The sample carries about 280,000 clones, roughly 88% recorded once. Sample: peripheral blood. These receptor sequences come from a man between 18 and 29 years old with active or convalescent COVID-19.

The chain employs TRBV5-1 and TRBJ2-2, with unresolved D. This CDR3 has 15 residues. Germline CDR1 SGHRS, CDR2 YFSETQ. Between the trimmed V and J ends, which lost 1 base and 4 bases, there was a span of 11 bases. In nucleotides, the CDR3 is TGCGCCAGCAGCTTGATGGTACAGTCCACCGGGGAGCTGTTTTTT. Residues: CASSLMVQSTGELFF.

This rearrangement joins TRBV6-5 to TRBJ1-2; 10 nucleotides align to TRBD1. CDR1 and CDR2 (germline): MNHEY, SVGAGI. The trim removed 7 bases at V and 2 bases at J, leaving 7 bases unmatched. This CDR3 region has 15 residues. The CDR3 reads CASMAPGQGNYGYTF. As DNA, the CDR3 is TGTGCCAGCATGGCACCGGGACAGGGGAACTATGGCTACACCTTC.

The rearrangement uses TRBV4-2 and TRBJ1-6, with TRBD1 as a possible D gene (6 bases). Trimming took 2 bases from V and 0 from J, leaving 17 bases between them. The germline V gene has CDR1 LGHNA and CDR2 YNFKEQ. The CDR3 consists of 19 residues. This CDR3 is CASSQPTGWPYSYNSPLHF. CDR3 nucleotide sequence: TGTGCCAGCAGCCAACCCACAGGGTGGCCTTACTCCTATAATTCACCCCTCCACTTT.

This sequence joins TRBV27 and TRBJ2-5; 8 positions agree with TRBD1. Germline CDR1 is MNHEY and CDR2 is SMNVEV (reference sequence). The CDR3 runs 14 residues. V trimming: 5 bases; J trimming: 5 bases; junction bases outside the gene matches: 7. The CDR3 DNA is TGTGCCAGCAGTAAACAGGGGGTATTGGAGACCCAGTACTTC. This translates into CASSKQGVLETQYF.

The CDR3 DNA is TGTGCCAGCAGACGGCCCCGTTGGGCCGGGGGGTTCAGGAACACTGAAGCTTTCTTT. Translated: CASRRPRWAGGFRNTEAFF. V and J are TRBV28 and TRBJ1-1; tentatively, D is TRBD1 (5 bases). The V and J ends lost 6 bases and 1 base respectively, with 27 bases between them. The germline V gene has CDR1 MDHEN and CDR2 SYDVKM. This CDR3 contains 19 residues.

The V gene is TRBV7-9, the J gene TRBJ1-2, with D unclear. V was clipped by 2 bases and J by 4 bases, with 8 bases between them. CDR3 length: 13 amino acids. Germline loops: CDR1 SEHNR, CDR2 FQNEAQ (reference sequence). CDR3 nucleotides: TGTGCCAGCAGCTTACCCTCTAGCTATGGCTACACCTTC. It specifies CASSLPSSYGYTF.

The rearrangement joins TRBV19 to TRBJ2-6; 8 positions agree with TRBD1. CDR3 length: 15 amino acids. Per germline, CDR1 LNHDA and CDR2 SQIVND (reference sequence). V was pared by 8 bases and J by 0 bases, with 3 bases of the junction left unmatched. CDR3 DNA sequence: TGTGCCAGTCAAACAGGGGGCTCTGGGGCCAACGTCCTGACTTTC. This sequence encodes CASQTGGSGANVLTF. Full variable domain (remainder filled in from reference TRBV19 and TRBJ2-6): DGGITQSPKYLFRKEGQNVTLSCEQNLNHDAMYWYRQDPGQGLRLIYYSQIVNDFQKGDIAEGYSVSREKKESFPLTVTSAQKNPTAFYLCASQTGGSGANVLTFGAGSRLTVL.

CDR3 residues: CSVGGGPNSPLHF. In nucleotides, the CDR3 is TGCAGCGTTGGGGGGGGCCCAAATTCACCCCTCCACTTT. V and J are TRBV29-1 and TRBJ1-6; weak D call: TRBD1 (6 bases). Trimming stripped 4 bases from V and 7 bases from J, with 11 bases between. The germline CDR1 and CDR2 sequences are SQVTM and ANQGSEA. CDR3 length: 13 residues.

The chain joins TRBV7-9 to TRBJ2-5; TRBD2 aligns across 11 bases. Germline V lookup: CDR1 SEHNR, CDR2 FQNEAQ (reference sequence). This CDR3 has 17 residues. Unmatched junction bases numbered 8, after V lost 1 base and J lost 4 bases. This CDR3 is CASSLGLAGPRRETQYF. The CDR3 nucleotides are TGTGCCAGCAGCTTAGGACTAGCGGGGCCCAGGAGAGAGACCCAGTACTTC.

This chain uses TRBV15 with TRBJ1-3; D possibly corresponds to TRBD1 (6 bases). The germline CDR1 and CDR2 sequences are LNHNV and YYDKDF (reference sequence). V was shortened by 3 bases and J by 2 bases, with 17 bases between the two germline ends. This CDR3 contains 17 residues. The CDR3 DNA sequence: TGTGCCACCAGCAGTACCCAGGGGAGAGGCCCTGGAAACACCATATATTTT. This translates into CATSSTQGRGPGNTIYF.